This entry is about one T cell receptor beta chain. Antigen unknown. This specimen belongs to a study of tumor-infiltrating lymphocytes in primary liver carcinoma. About the research overall: About 3.5 to 7.5 million productive TCRbeta reads were obtained from the samples, with similar numbers across tissue types. Study-wide findings and caveats: Researchers found tumor-adjacent and tumor-blood pairs overlapped less than tumor region pairs.

TCR beta cDNA came from approximately 0.55 ug total RNA, primed with a constant-region primer. Libraries of TCR beta came from three nested multiplex PCR rounds with slightly modified ARM-PCR. For around 11 cycles apiece, the opening two PCR rounds ran with TRBV1-TRBV30 forward primers and a C-beta reverse primer. TCRdb re-derived calls from the multiplex PCR reads in MiXCR, one entry per CDR3 protein. The repertoire has around 88,000 distinct CDR3 sequences, just under 70% of them found once; the top ten carry around 27%. Trimming removed 5 bases at V and 7 bases at J, with 9 bases between. CDR3 size: 12 residues. Germline loops: CDR1 MDHEN, CDR2 SYDVKM. Investigators took RNA and DNA out together from 20-30 mg of unsorted bulk tissue.

The receptor's source is a man aged 35 to 55 with primary liver carcinoma and hepatitis B virus infection. The sample comprised tumor-adjacent normal liver tissue. J is TRBJ2-1 and V is TRBV28, with D possibly TRBD2 on 6 matching bases. The chain's CDR3 is CASSGGSNEQFF. The CDR3 region has the DNA TGTGCCAGCAGTGGGGGGAGTAATGAGCAGTTCTTC. Full variable domain (outside the CDR3, taken from reference TRBV28 and TRBJ2-1): DVKVTQSSRYLVKRTGEKVFLECVQDMDHENMFWYRQDPGLGLRLIYFSYDVKMKEKGDIPEGYSVSREKKERFSLILESASTNQTSMYLCASSGGSNEQFFGPGTRLTVL.